This T cell receptor (beta chain) was sequenced during a study of OX40 agonist ivuxolimab in advanced cancers. With regard to the full study: Ivuxolimab, which targeted the costimulatory receptor OX40 (CD134), was an agonistic, fully human IgG2 monoclonal antibody. Intravenous ivuxolimab was administered to patients every 2 weeks at six dose levels: 0.01, 0.1, 0.3, 1.5, 3 and 10 mg/kg. Of the roughly 51 patients in dose escalation, about 20 had hepatocellular carcinoma, some 15 had melanoma, 9 had renal cell carcinoma and 9 had head and neck cancer. In the dose-escalation cohort, about four fifths of patients were male, and the mean age was roughly 60 years with a range of about 20 to 79. Patients were allowed to have had prior anti-PD-1, anti-PD-L1 or anti-CTLA-4 therapy, and approximately 43% of the dose-escalation patients had previously received checkpoint inhibitors. Partial responses were achieved by three dose-escalation patients, of whom one had hepatocellular carcinoma and two had cutaneous melanoma. Peripheral TCRbeta sequencing was intended to test whether TCR sequence diversity was altered and clonal T-cell expansion was caused by ivuxolimab. The paper describes the monotherapy dose-escalation part (N = 52 patients) of the phase I trial of ivuxolimab.

There are 16 amino acids in the CDR3, from cysteine to phenylalanine inclusive. The entry retains the CDR3 DNA only, 48 bases that are in frame from base 1. The germline V end is reduced by 4 bases and the J end by 3 bases; junction bases left unmatched: 12. CDR1 is given as MGHRA and CDR2 as YSYEKL, both from the germline V gene. Overall study results and their limits: In the 0.1-3.0 mg/kg groups, partial responders had among the lowest normalized peripheral clonal expansion, particularly in CD8+ T cells. The antigen specificity of the clonally expanded peripheral T cells was not determined. At doses of 0.1 to 3.0 mg/kg, clonal expansion of both CD4+ and CD8+ T cells in blood was seen between baseline and week 6. Low levels of normalized T-cell clonal expansion were also seen in some patients who did not respond. After ivuxolimab, more expanded clones were found on average in CD8+ T cells than in CD4+ T cells.

As regards this clone: What this receptor recognizes is not known. No much larger clonotype is one base removed from it; base qualities were not supplied.

To sequence the TCRbeta CDR3 region, genomic DNA was isolated from the sorted cells. The immunoSEQ Assay was used for sequencing of TCRbeta CDR3 regions. TCRdb mirrors the immuneACCESS table, restricted to in-frame sequences. Some clones are absent from its copies; in checked studies, under half trace to an unresolved V gene, and the reason for the others is unknown. Counted in this sample were over 85,000 clones; approximately 90% of them appeared once. Of the sample, approximately 0.54% falls within the top ten clones. The trial excluded patients who had a history of autoimmune disease or who were on systemic immunosuppression. Peripheral blood for TCR sequencing was drawn from every dose cohort at baseline, at cycle 4 day 1 and at cycle 7 day 1. Samples came from an open-label, multicenter, first-in-human phase I dose-escalation trial of ivuxolimab. Adults with locally advanced or metastatic head and neck squamous cell, hepatocellular, melanoma or renal cell carcinoma were enrolled in the trial. Before TCR sequencing, CD4+ T cells and CD8+ T cells from peripheral blood were sorted into separate populations.

The receptor was isolated from an adult with an advanced solid tumor such as melanoma, head and neck, liver or kidney cancer. Specimen: CD4+ or CD8+ T cells sorted from blood, collected in a trial of the OX40 agonist ivuxolimab. The V and J genes are TRBV4-1 and TRBJ2-7, with 7 junctional bases fitting TRBD2. The CDR3 has the sequence CASSRDSTRGGYEQYF. The DNA sequence follows: TGCGCCAGCAGCCGAGATTCGACCCGCGGGGGCTACGAGCAGTACTTC.